This TCR beta chain was captured in a study of cytomegalovirus exposure and HLA in healthy donors. It was with 60 Vbeta and 13 Jbeta primers that the PCR ran. Clones were sequenced by immunoSEQ multiplex PCR, and TCRdb holds only the in-frame ones, with some missing. The sample contains over 130,000 clones, roughly 77% of which appear only once. This CDR3 comprises 16 residues. Germline values: CDR1 LGHNA, CDR2 YSLEER. V was clipped by 2 bases and J by 5 bases; unmatched bases: 8. The genes are TRBV4-3 and TRBJ2-2; 7 bases are shared with TRBD2. Sequencing was done on a sample of PBMCs. The sequence was obtained from a human donor in good health. The CDR3 sequence is CASSQPGGRGTGELFF. The CDR3 nucleotides are TGCGCCAGCAGCCAACCCGGCGGGAGAGGGACCGGGGAGCTGTTTTTT.